This is a list of T cell receptor beta chains from one sample in a study of OX40 agonist ivuxolimab in advanced cancers. Libraries were prepared by immunoSEQ multiplex PCR; TCRdb keeps only in-frame clonotypes and omits some of them. The sample has 45,000 to 65,000 clones; roughly nine tenths are singletons. The sequencing here drew on CD4+ or CD8+ T cells sorted from blood, taken in a trial of the OX40 agonist ivuxolimab. All receptors come from an adult with an advanced solid tumor such as melanoma, head and neck, liver or kidney cancer. Each CDR3 is given with its conserved first and last residue. Fields, in order: clone size, V gene, CDR3 protein. Clone size appears in some rows only: once, few, many, or a class for an expanded clone.

>.|TRBV27
CASSIGTGDYEQYF
>.|TRBV4-1
CASSQDAREGYGYTF
>.|TRBV5-5
CASSAPFGQGAPGANVLTF
>.|TRBV20-1
CSAGGDGYTF
>.|TRBV12-5
CASGLVGVRTDTQYF
>.|TRBV7-2
CASSLMTGATEAFF
>many|TRBV19
CASSMGQGADTQYF
>.|TRBV11-2
CASSHRDGIWGQNTEAFF
>.|TRBV27
CASSLITGGDEQYF
>.|TRBV30
CAWRLQGVSPYLYTEAFF
>once|TRBV19
CASSFLGEAFF
>.|TRBV5-1
CARGIGQEFYGYTF
>.|TRBV27
CASSFGPLPNEKLFF
>.|TRBV10-3
CAISESGTPRPDTQYF
>.|TRBV7-8
CASSYPRKTRAGDFSYEQYF
>.|TRBV6-5
CASSYQAGGETQYF
>once|TRBV4-2
CASSQDGGEQFF
>.|TRBV9
CASSGPYGGDEQFF
>.|TRBV6-5
CASSPQGADEQYF
>.|TRBV7-9
CASSLAGSYEQYF
>.|TRBV7-6
CASSLLDGYEQYF
>.|TRBV4-3
CASSERAVGYEQYF
>.|TRBV4-1
CASSSRVGDYEQYF
>.|TRBV18
CASSPPGVGVALDTQYF
>.|TRBV6-1
CASSLVGHYNSPLHF
>.|TRBV5-1
CASSDGQSYSYEQYF
>once|TRBV29-1
CSVTYLPGTQYF
>once|TRBV29-1
CSGREGLNTEAFF
>.|TRBV5-6
CASSPGGGYTF
>.|TRBV6-5
CASSPGQAAYGYTF